Listed here are 20 T cell receptor beta chains from one sample, sequenced in a study of blood T cells in healthy people across ages. The use of a sample-barcoded 5' primer and a J-beta primer mix characterized a second PCR of about 7 to 12 cycles. MiXCR, run by TCRdb on the 5' RACE reads, gives a single entry per CDR3 protein. The table shows about a million distinct CDR3 sequences, with roughly 50% occurring only once. Sequences were obtained from blood. These receptors were collected from a man aged 25 to 45 in good health.

The CDR3 loop reads CASSSLGYADQPQHF. CDR3 DNA: TGTGCCAGCAGTTCCTTAGGATACGCGGATCAGCCCCAGCATTTT. The V gene is TRBV28, the J gene TRBJ1-5; D uncertain. CDR1 is MDHEN, CDR2 SYDVKM, per germline. The CDR3 totals 15 residues. The V and J ends lost 4 bases and 5 bases respectively, with 15 bases between them.

The chain carries TRBV6-5 and TRBJ2-1; TRBD1 agrees at 7 bases. J gave up 6 bases and V 5 bases, and 7 bases lay outside the gene matches. The CDR3 contains 14 residues. The germline V gene has CDR1 MNHEY and CDR2 SVGAGI. The chain's CDR3 is CASSDPGQSNEQFF. The CDR3 DNA sequence: TGTGCCAGCAGTGATCCGGGACAGAGCAATGAGCAGTTCTTC.

The chain employs TRBV3-1 and TRBJ2-3; D not certain. In germline, CDR1 is LGHDT, CDR2 YNNKEL (reference sequence). V was clipped by 0 bases and J by 9 bases, with 10 bases between them. This CDR3 has 13 amino acids. CDR3 protein: CASSQDGPRTQYF. DNA of the CDR3: TGTGCCAGCAGCCAAGATGGGCCACGAACGCAGTATTTT.

This clonotype was counted a few times. The chain employs TRBV5-1 and TRBJ1-2, with D perhaps TRBD1 (5 bases). Trimming cost V 0 bases and J 7 bases, with 16 bases left between them. The CDR3 totals 15 residues. Germline-derived CDR1 and CDR2 are SGHRS and YFSETQ. CDR3 DNA sequence: TGCGCCAGCAGCTTGGGTTCATTCAGGGACTCTGGCTACACCTTC. This sequence encodes CASSLGSFRDSGYTF.

The V gene is TRBV10-3, the J gene TRBJ2-7; D uncertain. The DNA end favors TRBJ2-5, so the J call may be wrong. Germline values: CDR1 ENHRY, CDR2 SYGVKD. There are 12 residues in the CDR3. The CDR3 is CAISGPMKTQYF. The CDR3 bases are TGTGCCATCAGTGGGCCGATGAAGACCCAGTACTTC.

In this sample, this clonotype turned up many times. V gene TRBV6-5 combines with J gene TRBJ1-5, with D perhaps matching TRBD1 (6 bases). Germline CDR1 is MNHEY and CDR2 is SVGAGI. This CDR3 spans 14 amino acids. Between the trimmed V and J ends, which lost 3 bases and 2 bases, there was a span of 8 bases. The DNA of the CDR3 is TGTGCCAGCAGTTATGGGGGCCGCAATCAGCCCCAGCATTTT. Translated, it gives CASSYGGRNQPQHF.

The chain recombines TRBV11-3 with TRBJ2-3; D perhaps matches TRBD1 (6 bases). From germline, CDR1 is SGHNT and CDR2 YENEEA. This CDR3 has 15 residues. The V gene lost 3 bases and the J gene lost 5 bases, with 15 bases spanning the gap. For the CDR3, the DNA is TGTGCCAGCAGCTTCCCCGGGGCCAGGGGAGATACGCAGTATTTT. Its translation is CASSFPGARGDTQYF.

This clonotype showed up just once. This chain connects TRBV2 to TRBJ1-2; D unclear. V shed 3 bases and J shed 8 bases, with 13 bases lying between them. Germline V gives CDR1 SNHLY, CDR2 FYNNEI. The CDR3 sequence is 13 residues long. The CDR3 sequence is CASSDVTPDGYTF. The CDR3 bases are TGTGCCAGCAGTGACGTGACACCGGACGGCTACACCTTC.

V is TRBV6-1 and J is TRBJ1-2; 7 bases match TRBD1. The CDR3 length is 15 residues. Germline CDR1 is MNHNS and CDR2 is SASEGT. Losses at the gene ends were 4 bases for V and 2 bases for J; bases not matched to a gene: 7. The CDR3 DNA is TGTGCCAGCAGTGCCCCCGACAGGGCGAACTATGGCTACACCTTC. Translating gives CASSAPDRANYGYTF.

The rearrangement joins TRBV5-5 to TRBJ2-7, with a possible D match to TRBD2 (5 bases). Trimming took 1 base from V and 0 from J, leaving 14 bases between them. This CDR3 is built from 16 residues. Germline-derived CDR1 and CDR2 are SGHKS and YYEKEE (reference sequence). The CDR3 spells CASSLSLQRSSYEQYF. Here the CDR3 DNA reads TGTGCCAGCAGCTTGAGTCTCCAGCGGAGCTCCTACGAGCAGTACTTC.

This clonotype is a singleton in its sample. The J gene is TRBJ1-2, the V gene TRBV6-4, with 8 positions matching TRBD1. Unmatched junction bases numbered 8, after V lost 4 bases and J lost 7 bases. Germline V CDR1 and CDR2: MRHNA, SNTAGT. This CDR3 is built from 14 residues. Here the CDR3 reads CASSGTGIDCGYTF. The DNA of the CDR3 is TGTGCCAGCAGTGGGACAGGGATTGACTGTGGCTACACCTTC.

V usage is TRBV7-3 and J usage is TRBJ1-2; D is unresolved. Germline V gene sequence: CDR1 SGHTA, CDR2 FQGTGA. This CDR3 is built from 14 residues. V lost 3 bases and J 5 bases, leaving 13 bases between the germline ends. The CDR3 nucleotides are TGTGCCAGCAGCTTGGGCCCGGTGGGATATGGCTACACCTTC. Translation: CASSLGPVGYGYTF. Full variable domain (missing parts from reference TRBV7-3 and TRBJ1-2): GAGVSQTPSNKVTEKGKYVELRCDPISGHTALYWYRQSLGQGPEFLIYFQGTGAADDSGLPNDRFFAVRPEGSVSTLKIQRTERGDSAVYLCASSLGPVGYGYTFGSGTRLTVV.

This clonotype was seen a handful of times. This rearrangement joins TRBV7-9 to TRBJ2-1; possible D gene TRBD2, 6 bases. Germline assignment: CDR1 SEHNR and CDR2 FQNEAQ (reference sequence). Trimming removed 3 bases from V and 10 bases from J, with 10 bases in between. The CDR3 is made up of 12 amino acids. CDR3 region: CASSFWRDEQFF. CDR3 DNA sequence: TGTGCCAGCAGCTTTTGGCGGGACGAGCAGTTCTTC.

This clonotype is a singleton in its sample. J is TRBJ2-4 and V is TRBV6-2 or TRBV6-3; TRBD1 aligns across 10 bases. Germline values: CDR1 MNHEY, CDR2 SVGEGT. The CDR3 runs 13 residues. V lost 6 bases and J lost 13; bases outside the gene matches: 9. The chain's CDR3 is CASRRQGAGEQYF. The CDR3 coding sequence is TGTGCCAGCAGGAGACAGGGGGCCGGAGAGCAGTACTTC.

This chain links TRBV9 with TRBJ2-1; the D is unclear. Germline values: CDR1 SGDLS, CDR2 YYNGEE. Between the trimmed V and J ends, which lost 0 bases and 5 bases, there was a span of 9 bases. The CDR3 has 14 amino acids. The CDR3 DNA is TGTGCCAGCAGCGTAGGCGGCTTAAACAATGAGCAGTTCTTC. Amino acids: CASSVGGLNNEQFF. Full variable domain (outside the CDR3, taken from reference TRBV9 and TRBJ2-1): DSGVTQTPKHLITATGQRVTLRCSPRSGDLSVYWYQQSLDQGLQFLIQYYNGEERAKGNILERFSAQQFPDLHSELNLSSLELGDSALYFCASSVGGLNNEQFFGPGTRLTVL.

This clonotype was observed at least ten times. This chain connects TRBV7-2 to TRBJ2-4; possibly TRBD1 for D (5 bases). CDR1 is SGHTA, CDR2 FQGNSA, per germline. The CDR3 has 18 amino acids. V was shortened by 2 bases and J by 3 bases, with 20 bases between the two germline ends. CDR3 DNA: TGTGCCAGCAGCTTAACTTTCAGGGTAATTAACGGCAAAAACATTCAGTACTTC. Translated, it gives CASSLTFRVINGKNIQYF.

This chain joins TRBV6-2 or TRBV6-3 and TRBJ1-5; the D is unclear. The V end was cut by 2 bases, the J end by 7 bases, with 9 bases between. Germline V lookup: CDR1 MNHEY, CDR2 SVGEGT. This CDR3 is built from 13 residues. CDR3 region: CASSYGFQQPQHF. The DNA for the CDR3 is TGTGCCAGCAGTTACGGGTTTCAGCAGCCCCAGCATTTT.

The V gene is TRBV5-1, the J gene TRBJ2-1; D is ambiguous. CDR1 is SGHRS and CDR2 is YFSETQ in the germline V gene. V lost 2 bases, J lost 2 bases, and 11 bases lay in between. The CDR3 length is 15 residues. The CDR3 bases are TGCGCCAGCAGCTTTATAGCAGAGACCTACAATGAGCAGTTCTTC. Translating gives CASSFIAETYNEQFF.

As regards this clonotype: A read error may explain this, as a much larger clone is one base away. Because it lacks the conserved phenylalanine or tryptophan at the end, this CDR3 is likely a read error. V is TRBV5-1 and J is TRBJ2-4, with D perhaps being TRBD1 or TRBD2 (5 bases each). The DNA end lines up better with TRBJ2-7; the J call may be wrong. CDR1 is SGHRS and CDR2 is YFSETQ in the germline V gene. This CDR3 comprises 15 residues. DNA of the CDR3: TGCGCCAGCAGCCCACGGGACCCCGCCGTCCGCGAGCAGTACTTA. It codes for CASSPRDPAVREQYL.

This chain uses TRBV29-1 with TRBJ1-6, with a possible D match to TRBD1 (5 bases). The V end was cut by 5 bases, the J end by 9 bases, with 14 bases between. Germline V gene lookup returns CDR1 SQVTM and CDR2 ANQGSEA. CDR3 size: 13 residues. CDR3 in amino acids: CSVSVTESSPLHF. CDR3 nucleotides: TGCAGCGTTTCTGTGACAGAAAGTTCACCCCTCCACTTT.